The clone carrying this TCR beta chain showed up many times. The target antigen is unknown. The record originates from a study of CD8 T cells in ankylosing spondylitis. Findings of the study overall: Matched ankylosing spondylitis synovial fluid reportedly contained a significantly enriched population of disease-linked clones.

The CDR3 is 12 amino acids. Looked up from germline, CDR1 is SGHRS and CDR2 is YFSETQ. The V gene lost 2 bases and the J gene lost 0 bases, with 2 bases spanning the gap. One entry per CDR3 protein, called by TCRdb with MiXCR from the 5' RACE reads. Of about 52,000 distinct CDR3 sequences in the sample, 6% to 7.5% were seen once. The source is a female donor with ankylosing spondylitis or in good health (not recorded which). The chain has TRBV5-1 and TRBJ1-2; the D is unclear. Sequenced material: blood, either unsorted or a sorted T cell fraction (not recorded which). The CDR3 nucleotides read TGCGCCAGCAGCTTAGCTAACTATGGCTACACCTTC. It specifies CASSLANYGYTF.